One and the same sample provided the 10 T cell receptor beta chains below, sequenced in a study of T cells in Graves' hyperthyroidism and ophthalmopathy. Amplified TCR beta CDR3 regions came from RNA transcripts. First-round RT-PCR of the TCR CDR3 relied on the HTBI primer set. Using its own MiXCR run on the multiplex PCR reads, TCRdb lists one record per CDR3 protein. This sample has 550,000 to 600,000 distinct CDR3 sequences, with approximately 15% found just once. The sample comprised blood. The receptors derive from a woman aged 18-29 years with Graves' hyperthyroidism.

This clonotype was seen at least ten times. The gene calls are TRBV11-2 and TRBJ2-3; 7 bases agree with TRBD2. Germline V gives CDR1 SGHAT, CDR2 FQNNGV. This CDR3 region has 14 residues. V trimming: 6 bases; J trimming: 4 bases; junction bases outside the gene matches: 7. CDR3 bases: TGTGCCAGCAGTTCCGGGGGGAACCCAGATACGCAGTATTTT. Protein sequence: CASSSGGNPDTQYF. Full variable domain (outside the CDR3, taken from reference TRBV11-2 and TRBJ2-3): EAGVAQSPRYKIIEKRQSVAFWCNPISGHATLYWYQQILGQGPKLLIQFQNNGVVDDSQLPKDRFSAERLKGVDSTLKIQPAKLEDSAVYLCASSSGGNPDTQYFGPGTRLTVL.

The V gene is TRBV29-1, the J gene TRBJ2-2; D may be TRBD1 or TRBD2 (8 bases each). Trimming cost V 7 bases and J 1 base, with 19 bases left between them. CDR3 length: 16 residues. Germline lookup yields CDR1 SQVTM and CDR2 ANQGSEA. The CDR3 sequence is CSAVGGDRMNTGELFF. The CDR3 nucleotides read TGCAGCGCCGTCGGGGGGGACAGGATGAACACCGGGGAGCTGTTTTTT.

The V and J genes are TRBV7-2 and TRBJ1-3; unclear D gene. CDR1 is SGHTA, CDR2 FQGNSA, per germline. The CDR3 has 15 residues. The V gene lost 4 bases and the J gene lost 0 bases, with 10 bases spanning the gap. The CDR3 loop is CASSSSDGSGNTIYF. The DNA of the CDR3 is TGTGCCAGCAGCTCTTCGGACGGCTCTGGAAACACCATATATTTT.

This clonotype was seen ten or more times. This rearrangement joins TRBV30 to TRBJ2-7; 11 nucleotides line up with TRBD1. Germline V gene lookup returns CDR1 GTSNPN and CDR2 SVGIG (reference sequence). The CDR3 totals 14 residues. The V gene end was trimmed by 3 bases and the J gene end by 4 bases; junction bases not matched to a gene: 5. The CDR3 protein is CAWSVGQGAYEQYF. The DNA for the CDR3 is TGTGCCTGGAGCGTTGGACAGGGGGCTTACGAGCAGTACTTC. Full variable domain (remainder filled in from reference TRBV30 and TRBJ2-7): SQTIHQWPATLVQPVGSPLSLECTVEGTSNPNLYWYRQAAGRGLQLLFYSVGIGQISSEVPQNLSASRPQDRQFILSSKKLLLSDSGFYLCAWSVGQGAYEQYFGPGTRLTVT.

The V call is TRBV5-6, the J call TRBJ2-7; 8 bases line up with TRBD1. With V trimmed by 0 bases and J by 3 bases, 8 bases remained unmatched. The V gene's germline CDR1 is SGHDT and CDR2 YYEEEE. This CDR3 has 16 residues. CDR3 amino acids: CASSLEWQGAIYEQYF. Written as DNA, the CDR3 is TGTGCCAGCAGCTTGGAATGGCAGGGGGCGATCTACGAGCAGTACTTC.

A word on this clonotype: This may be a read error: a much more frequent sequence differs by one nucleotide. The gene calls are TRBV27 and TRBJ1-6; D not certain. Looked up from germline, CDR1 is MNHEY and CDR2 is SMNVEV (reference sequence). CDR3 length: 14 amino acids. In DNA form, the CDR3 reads TGTGCCAGCAGTTTAGAACAGATTAATTCACCCCCCCACTTT. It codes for CASSLEQINSPPHF.

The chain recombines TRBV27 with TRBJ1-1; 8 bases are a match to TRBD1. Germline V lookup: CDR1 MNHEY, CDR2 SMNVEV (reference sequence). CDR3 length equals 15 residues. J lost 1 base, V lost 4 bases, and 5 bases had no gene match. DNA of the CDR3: TGTGCCAGCAGTTCCCGACAGGGGAAGAACACTGAAGCTTTCTTT. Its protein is CASSSRQGKNTEAFF.

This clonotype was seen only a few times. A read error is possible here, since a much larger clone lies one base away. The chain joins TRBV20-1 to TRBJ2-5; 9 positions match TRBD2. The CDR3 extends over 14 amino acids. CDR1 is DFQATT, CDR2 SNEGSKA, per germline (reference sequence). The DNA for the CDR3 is TGCAGTGCTAGAGGACTAGCGGATCAAGAGACCCCGTACTTC. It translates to CSARGLADQETPYF.

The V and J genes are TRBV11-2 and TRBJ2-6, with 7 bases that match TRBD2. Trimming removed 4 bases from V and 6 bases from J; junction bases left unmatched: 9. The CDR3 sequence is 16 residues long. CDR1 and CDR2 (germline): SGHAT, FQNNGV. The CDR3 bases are TGTGCCAGCAGCTGGGCGGGAGTAGTTGAGGCCAACGTCCTGACTTTC. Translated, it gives CASSWAGVVEANVLTF.

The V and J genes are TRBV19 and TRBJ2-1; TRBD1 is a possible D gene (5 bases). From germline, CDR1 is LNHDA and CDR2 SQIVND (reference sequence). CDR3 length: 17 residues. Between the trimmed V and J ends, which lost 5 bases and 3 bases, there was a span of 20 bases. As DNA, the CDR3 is TGTGCCAGTAGTTCCAATTCAGGGTTGGTTAACTACAATGAGCAGTTCTTC. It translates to CASSSNSGLVNYNEQFF.